The 3 T cell receptor beta chains reported below all come from one sample, sequenced in a study of blood T cell repertoires in COVID-19. The method was immunoSEQ multiplex PCR; TCRdb's version includes in-frame clones alone and lacks a portion of them. The table records about 280,000 clones, roughly 91% of them present only once. What was sequenced was peripheral blood. Receptors were obtained from a man in his forties with acute or convalescent COVID-19.

The rearrangement links TRBV5-6 to TRBJ2-7; 9 bases map to TRBD1. The CDR3 runs to 15 residues. V trimming: 0 bases; J trimming: 4 bases; junction bases outside the gene matches: 5. CDR1 and CDR2 from the germline V gene are SGHDT and YYEEEE. The CDR3: CASSLEQGANYEQYF. CDR3 coding DNA: TGTGCCAGCAGCTTGGAACAGGGGGCGAATTACGAGCAGTACTTC.

The chain joins TRBV2 to TRBJ2-7; unclear D gene. Germline V gene sequence: CDR1 SNHLY, CDR2 FYNNEI. The CDR3 runs 14 residues. V lost 5 bases and J 3 bases, leaving 14 bases between the germline ends. The DNA for the CDR3 is TGTGCCAGCAGTTCTTACGGGTCGCTCTACGAGCAGTACTTC. Amino acids: CASSSYGSLYEQYF. Filled out from reference TRBV2 and TRBJ2-7, the complete variable domain reads EPEVTQTPSHQVTQMGQEVILRCVPISNHLYFYWYRQILGQKVEFLVSFYNNEISEKSEIFDDQFSVERPDGSNFTLKIRSTKLEDSAMYFCASSSYGSLYEQYFGPGTRLTVT.

This clone has just one count. V gene TRBV5-4 combines with J gene TRBJ2-3; tentative D call: TRBD2 (7 bases). The ends were cut back, 4 bases at V and 2 bases at J, with 17 bases in the middle. The CDR3 runs to 16 residues. Germline V gives CDR1 SGHNT, CDR2 YYREEE (reference sequence). The CDR3 DNA reads as TGTGCCAGCAGCCTAAGTGGGGGGGCCCACACAGATACGCAGTATTTT. This translates into CASSLSGGAHTDTQYF.